Shown below are 5 T cell receptor beta chains from a single sample sequenced in a study of T-cell reconstitution after alpha-beta-depleted transplantation in children. Using unique molecular identifiers, the investigators prepared the TCRbeta library. TCRdb reprocessed the PCR reads via MiXCR and lists one record per CDR3 protein. The sample records a few hundred thousand distinct CDR3 sequences, around 10% being singletons. Sequences were derived from PBMCs, sampled before TCRalphabeta/CD19-depleted stem cell transplant. The source is a boy under three years old with acute myeloid leukemia, due to receive a stem cell transplant.

This clonotype was observed at least ten times. The chain uses TRBV20-1 and TRBJ1-4; TRBD1 is a possible D gene (5 bases). Germline CDR1 reads DFQATT; CDR2 reads SNEGSKA (reference sequence). V gave up 1 base and J gave up 8 bases, with 11 bases separating them. The CDR3 contains 13 residues. The CDR3 loop is CSARAGREEKLFF. In DNA, the CDR3 is TGCAGTGCTAGAGCAGGGAGAGAAGAAAAACTGTTTTTT.

This clonotype was observed once. A much larger clone sits a single nucleotide away, making a read error possible. J is TRBJ2-2 and V is TRBV23-1; D gene unclear. TRBV23-1 is an ORF, with its function uncertain. CDR3 length equals 15 residues. The CDR3 loop reads CVSSPIHPNTGELFF. Here the CDR3 DNA reads TGCGTCAGCAGTCCAATTCATCCTAACACCGGGGAGCTGTTTTTT.

The CDR3 DNA reads as TGCAGTGCTAGAGGATGGCAGGGGAATGAAAAACTGTTTTTT. Encoded protein: CSARGWQGNEKLFF. The genes are TRBV20-1 and TRBJ1-4, with D tentatively TRBD1 (6 bases). CDR3 size: 14 residues. V was trimmed by 1 base and J by 5 bases, leaving 11 bases between them. Germline CDR1 is DFQATT and CDR2 is SNEGSKA (reference sequence).

This clonotype has just a few counts. The chain employs TRBV18 and TRBJ2-1; 11 positions match TRBD2. Germline CDR1 KGHSH, CDR2 LQKENI. V was pared by 2 bases and J by 2 bases, with 17 bases of the junction left unmatched. The CDR3 sequence is 21 residues long. Here the CDR3 reads CASSPIRGVTSGIRAYNEQFF. DNA for the CDR3: TGTGCCAGCTCACCAATCAGGGGCGTGACTAGCGGGATAAGGGCCTACAATGAGCAGTTCTTC.

In its sample, this clonotype was seen many times. Here the CDR3 reads CASSPTDRGYGYTF. CDR3 nucleotides: TGTGCCAGCTCACCAACGGACAGGGGATATGGCTACACCTTC. The chain uses TRBV18 and TRBJ1-2; 9 bases are a match to TRBD1. The CDR3 is 14 residues long. V shed 2 bases, J shed 5 bases, and the junction held 3 bases outside the gene matches. Germline V gene data show CDR1 as KGHSH and CDR2 as LQKENI.